The subject of this entry is one T cell receptor (beta chain). Germline and junction disagree at one end, which may indicate a read error. This PCR relied on a set of 60 Vbeta primers and 13 Jbeta primers. Assay: immunoSEQ multiplex PCR; the TCRdb copy retains only in-frame clones and omits some. The data hold some 180,000 clones, with less than 80% observed a single time. The sample originates from a study of cytomegalovirus exposure and HLA in healthy donors. On the study more broadly: The early release's HLA-typed donors yielded approximately 81 million unique TCRs.

The CDR3 is 16 residues long. The germline CDR1 and CDR2 sequences are SNHLY and FYNNEI. This chain uses TRBV2 with TRBJ2-2, with D uncertain. The sequence came from a man aged 18 to 30 in good health and CMV-seronegative. The sample consisted of PBMCs. CDR3 loop: CAGSEAGLVDSGELFF. The CDR3 DNA is TGTGCCGGCAGTGAAGCAGGCCTGGTCGACTCCGGGGAGCTGTTTTTT.